This T cell receptor (beta chain) was profiled in a study of blood T cell repertoires in COVID-19. J lost 8 bases, V lost 5 bases, and 7 bases had no gene match. Germline-derived CDR1 and CDR2 are ENHRY and SYGVKD. This CDR3 is 13 amino acids long. This table comes from immunoSEQ multiplex PCR, and its TCRdb copy is limited to in-frame clones, with some not included. The table shows approximately 220,000 clones, with 80% to 90% occurring only once. This study enrolled people aged about 18 to 90 from around 26 US geographic areas. The receptor was isolated from a woman in her forties or fifties who had been exposed to COVID-19. V usage is TRBV10-3 and J usage is TRBJ1-2; 8 bases line up with TRBD1. Source material: PBMCs or T cells enriched from blood (not recorded which). The CDR3: CAISIGQGKGYTF. The CDR3 bases are TGTGCCATCAGTATAGGACAGGGCAAGGGCTACACCTTC.